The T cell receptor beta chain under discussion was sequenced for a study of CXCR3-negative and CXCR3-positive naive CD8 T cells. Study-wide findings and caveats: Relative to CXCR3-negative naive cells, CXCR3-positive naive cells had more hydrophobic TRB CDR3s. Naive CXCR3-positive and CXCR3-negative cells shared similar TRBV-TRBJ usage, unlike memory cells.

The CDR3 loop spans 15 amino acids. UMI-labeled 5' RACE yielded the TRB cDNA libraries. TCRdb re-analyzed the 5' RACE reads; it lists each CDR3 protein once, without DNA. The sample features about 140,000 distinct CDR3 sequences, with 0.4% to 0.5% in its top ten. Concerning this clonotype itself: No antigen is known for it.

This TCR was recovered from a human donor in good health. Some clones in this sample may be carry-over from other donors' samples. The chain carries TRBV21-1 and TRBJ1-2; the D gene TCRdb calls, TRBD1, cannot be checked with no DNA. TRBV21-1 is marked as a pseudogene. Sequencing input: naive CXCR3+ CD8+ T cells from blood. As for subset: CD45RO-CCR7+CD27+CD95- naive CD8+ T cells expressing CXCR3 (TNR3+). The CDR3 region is CASSETGGGIVCYTF.